These 15 T cell receptor beta chains came from one sample sequenced in a study of blood T cell repertoires in COVID-19. Sequenced by immunoSEQ multiplex PCR; TCRdb stores in-frame clones only, minus some. Of fewer than 250,000 clones in the sample, 65% to 90% are singletons; the top ten hold approximately 4.5%. The sequencing sample was made of peripheral blood. The receptors stem from a woman aged 70-85 years with acute or convalescent COVID-19.

The chain couples TRBV3-1 (or the pseudogene TRBV3-2) to TRBJ2-1, with a weak D call TRBD2 (6 bases). Trimming stripped 5 bases from V and 7 bases from J, with 12 bases between. CDR1 LGHDT and CDR2 YNNKEL come from the germline V gene (reference sequence). This CDR3 is 13 amino acids long. CDR3 nucleotide sequence: TGTGCCAGCAGCGAACGGGGGAGGAATGAGCAGTTCTTC. Its protein is CASSERGRNEQFF.

The table lists this clone with a count of one. The CDR3 sequence: CASSSFWTGENEQFF. CDR3 nucleotides: TGTGCCAGCAGTTCCTTTTGGACAGGGGAAAATGAGCAGTTCTTC. This chain uses TRBV6-5 with TRBJ2-1; the match to TRBD1 covers 9 bases. The CDR3 covers 15 residues. The germline gives CDR1 MNHEY, CDR2 SVGAGI. With V trimmed by 4 bases and J by 7 bases, 8 bases remained unmatched.

This clone was detected a few times. The chain combines TRBV6-6 with TRBJ2-7; D is perhaps TRBD2 (6 bases). The germline CDR1 and CDR2 sequences are MNHNY and SVGAGI (reference sequence). V lost 7 bases to trimming and J lost 2 bases, with 15 bases between them. The CDR3 runs 14 residues. CDR3 in amino acids: CASNTAGTTYEQYF. CDR3 bases: TGTGCCAGCAATACTGCGGGGACCACCTACGAGCAGTACTTC.

This rearrangement joins TRBV12-3 or TRBV12-4 to TRBJ1-6; D might be TRBD1 (5 bases). V lost 6 bases to trimming and J lost 9 bases, with 12 bases between them. The CDR3 runs to 13 residues. In nucleotides, the CDR3 is TGTGCCAGCAGGGGAGGGGTGCGTTCACCCCTCCACTTT. It specifies CASRGGVRSPLHF.

The chain couples TRBV6-1 to TRBJ1-2; TRBD1 agrees at 8 bases. The V segment lost 0 bases and the J segment 10 bases; nucleotides outside the gene matches: 10. CDR1 and CDR2 (germline): MNHNS, SASEGT. The CDR3 covers 15 residues. Here the CDR3 DNA reads TGTGCCAGCAGTGAAGCGTTAGGACAGGGTGTAGTCTACACCTTC. Protein: CASSEALGQGVVYTF.

This rearrangement joins TRBV6-5 to TRBJ1-5, with 8 bases aligning to TRBD1. The CDR3 spans 13 residues. The J segment lost 7 bases and the V segment lost 5 bases, leaving 4 bases of the junction unmatched. Looked up from germline, CDR1 is MNHEY and CDR2 is SVGAGI. CDR3: CASSTQGGQPQHF. The CDR3 DNA sequence: TGTGCCAGCAGTACACAGGGGGGACAGCCCCAGCATTTT.

This clone was recorded a few times. The chain joins TRBV2 to TRBJ1-3; 7 nucleotides match TRBD1. V trimming: 4 bases; J trimming: 0 bases; junction bases outside the gene matches: 3. Germline CDR1 and CDR2: SNHLY and FYNNEI. This CDR3 region has 15 residues. This CDR3 reads CASSGDSYSGNTIYF. Here the CDR3 DNA reads TGTGCCAGCAGTGGGGACAGTTACTCTGGAAACACCATATATTTT.

CDR3 region: CASSLALTGTEGGYTF. The CDR3 DNA sequence: TGTGCCAGCAGCTTGGCCCTAACGGGGACTGAGGGCGGCTACACCTTC. The rearrangement uses TRBV5-4 and TRBJ1-2; D is perhaps TRBD1 (5 bases). The CDR3 has 16 amino acids. V lost 0 bases to trimming and J lost 8 bases, with 20 bases between them. Germline V lookup: CDR1 SGHNT, CDR2 YYREEE (reference sequence). The full variable domain, completed using reference TRBV5-4 and TRBJ1-2, is ETGVTQSPTHLIKTRGQQVTLRCSSQSGHNTVSWYQQALGQGPQFIFQYYREEENGRGNFPPRFSGLQFPNYSSELNVNALELDDSALYLCASSLALTGTEGGYTFGSGTRLTVV.

The J gene is TRBJ2-2, the V gene TRBV10-2; maybe TRBD2 (5 bases). Germline values: CDR1 WSHSY, CDR2 SAAADI. The germline V and J ends were trimmed by 3 bases and 3 bases, with 11 bases remaining between them. This CDR3 is 15 amino acids long. The CDR3 is CASSEWRADTGELFF. CDR3 bases: TGCGCCAGCAGTGAATGGCGGGCGGACACCGGGGAGCTGTTTTTT.

The chain carries TRBV6-5 and TRBJ2-5; 8 bases are a match to TRBD2. J gave up 4 bases and V 5 bases, and 6 bases lay outside the gene matches. Germline CDR1 reads MNHEY; CDR2 reads SVGAGI. The CDR3 spans 14 residues. This CDR3 is CASSPWTSPETQYF. The DNA of the CDR3 is TGTGCCAGCAGTCCCTGGACTAGCCCAGAGACCCAGTACTTC.

The rearrangement links TRBV29-1 to TRBJ1-1, with 7 bases matching TRBD1. The V and J ends lost 7 bases and 1 base, in that order; junction bases with no gene match: 9. Looked up from germline, CDR1 is SQVTM and CDR2 is ANQGSEA. The CDR3 contains 14 residues. The CDR3 sequence is CSANRQGPNTEAFF. CDR3 DNA sequence: TGCAGCGCTAACCGACAGGGCCCGAACACTGAAGCTTTCTTT.

A word on this clone: Given a much more abundant clone one base away, this may be a read error. The chain has TRBV28 and TRBJ1-1, with TRBD1 identical over 7 bases. CDR1 and CDR2 from the germline V gene are MDHEN and SYDVKM. V lost 6 bases to trimming and J lost 2 bases; unmatched junction nucleotides: 6. CDR3 length: 14 amino acids. CDR3 region: CASSQGQYNTEAFF. For the CDR3, the DNA is TGTGCCAGCAGCCAGGGACAGTATAACACTGAAGCTTTCTTT.

A remark on this clone: Since a much larger clone is just one base distant, this may be a read error. V and J are TRBV2 and TRBJ2-2; 8 nucleotides line up with TRBD2. Germline values: CDR1 SNHLY, CDR2 FYNNEI. V lost 7 bases to trimming and J lost 0 bases; unmatched junction nucleotides: 1. The CDR3 runs to 14 residues. CDR3 nucleotides: TGTGCCAGCATGGGACTAGCGAACACCGGGGAGCTGTTTTTT. It translates to CASMGLANTGELFF. Full variable domain (outside the CDR3, taken from reference TRBV2 and TRBJ2-2): EPEVTQTPSHQVTQMGQEVILRCVPISNHLYFYWYRQILGQKVEFLVSFYNNEISEKSEIFDDQFSVERPDGSNFTLKIRSTKLEDSAMYFCASMGLANTGELFFGEGSRLTVL.

The rearrangement joins TRBV10-2 to TRBJ1-2, with D hard to call. Looked up from germline, CDR1 is WSHSY and CDR2 is SAAADI. Trimming took 3 bases from V and 0 from J, leaving 8 bases between them. This CDR3 region has 14 residues. CDR3 loop: CASSDGGTNYGYTF. The DNA for the CDR3 is TGCGCCAGCAGTGACGGCGGTACTAACTATGGCTACACCTTC.

This clone was seen once. This chain joins TRBV10-3 and TRBJ1-5; TRBD1 matches at 8 bases. CDR1 is ENHRY, CDR2 SYGVKD, per germline. The CDR3 contains 16 residues. The V gene end was trimmed by 6 bases and the J gene end by 0 bases; junction bases not matched to a gene: 7. CDR3 bases: TGTGCCATCAGCCTCGGGACAGGACTTAGCAATCAGCCCCAGCATTTT. It encodes CAISLGTGLSNQPQHF.